These 13 T cell receptor beta chains were sequenced from one sample in a study of technical replicates of blood from a few donors listed by TCRdb under 2017. Library method: the immunoSEQ multiplex PCR assay. TCRdb obtained this table from immuneACCESS and retained in-frame rearrangements with V and J assigned. These tables miss some clones; where compared with another copy, unresolved V genes account for less than half of the shortfall, and the remainder is unexplained. In all, the sample holds 55,000 to 70,000 clones, and approximately 83% of those were seen once. The top ten constitute around 5.1% of the sample. The sample comprised PBMCs. The origin of the receptors is a human donor in good health. Some clones in this sample may be carry-over from other donors' samples.

The genes are TRBV6-5 and TRBJ1-1; 7 positions agree with TRBD1. CDR3 length: 13 amino acids. J gave up 11 bases and V 2 bases, and 8 bases lay outside the gene matches. Germline CDR1 reads MNHEY; CDR2 reads SVGAGI. CDR3 sequence: CASSYPGTDLAFF. The CDR3 coding sequence is TGTGCCAGCAGTTACCCCGGGACAGACCTCGCTTTCTTT.

The V call is TRBV5-1, the J call TRBJ2-3; 7 bases match TRBD1. J lost 3 bases, V lost 2 bases, and 12 bases had no gene match. The CDR3 contains 17 residues. CDR1 is SGHRS and CDR2 is YFSETQ in the germline V gene. CDR3 sequence reads: CASSFGQAQKRTDTQYF. The CDR3 DNA follows: TGCGCCAGCAGCTTTGGACAGGCCCAAAAGCGGACAGATACGCAGTATTTT.

This chain joins TRBV7-8 and TRBJ2-7, with 7 nucleotides matching TRBD2. V shed 1 base and J 5 bases; nucleotides not matched to a gene: 20. The germline V gene has CDR1 SGHVS and CDR2 FQNEAQ. This CDR3 comprises 19 residues. The CDR3 DNA reads TGTGCCAGCAGCTTAGTCCCCCGCGCCCTAGCGGAGCGCCCCAACGAGCAGTACTTC. Translating it yields CASSLVPRALAERPNEQYF.

This chain uses TRBV27 with TRBJ2-7; 9 bases line up with TRBD2. Losses at the gene ends were 7 bases for V and 5 bases for J; bases not matched to a gene: 12. CDR3 length equals 15 residues. Germline-derived CDR1 and CDR2 are MNHEY and SMNVEV (reference sequence). CDR3 nucleotide sequence: TGTGCCAGCAATCTAGTTGCGGGGGGGCCCCACGAGCAGTACTTC. Translated, it gives CASNLVAGGPHEQYF.

The chain carries TRBV6-1 and TRBJ2-1, with D maybe TRBD1 (7 bases). The CDR3 consists of 15 residues. The V gene lost 7 bases and the J gene lost 7 bases, with 20 bases spanning the gap. The germline V gene encodes CDR1 MNHNS and CDR2 SASEGT. CDR3 coding DNA: TGTGCCAGCATTAGAAAGGGGGCTGGAGGGAATGAGCAGTTCTTC. Residues: CASIRKGAGGNEQFF.

CDR3 protein: CASSPSTEFRNEQYF. CDR3 bases: TGTGCCAGCAGCCCGTCGACGGAGTTTCGGAACGAGCAGTACTTC. V and J are TRBV5-6 and TRBJ2-7; D remains unclear. Trimming pared 4 bases from V and 5 bases from J, leaving 19 bases between. This CDR3 has 15 amino acids. CDR1 and CDR2 from the germline V gene are SGHDT and YYEEEE.

The chain joins TRBV11-2 to TRBJ2-6; 8 bases align to TRBD1. This CDR3 contains 18 residues. Trimming at V came to 5 bases and at J to 1 base, leaving 10 bases not matched to a gene. Germline CDR1 is SGHAT and CDR2 is FQNNGV. The CDR3, as DNA: TGTGCCAGCAGCATAGGGGACAGGAGAAAATCTGGGGCCAACGTCCTGACTTTC. Translation gives CASSIGDRRKSGANVLTF.

This clone was found a few times. V is TRBV6-5 and J is TRBJ2-2; D gene uncertain. CDR1 and CDR2 from the germline V gene are MNHEY and SVGAGI. The ends were cut back, 5 bases at V and 6 bases at J, with 10 bases in the middle. This CDR3 contains 13 residues. CDR3 in amino acids: CASSARLAGELFF. For the CDR3, the DNA is TGTGCCAGCAGTGCACGGTTGGCCGGGGAGCTGTTTTTT.

The chain has TRBV19 and TRBJ2-1, with 8 bases matching TRBD2. CDR3 length: 17 residues. In germline, CDR1 is LNHDA, CDR2 SQIVND (reference sequence). V lost 4 bases and J lost 2; bases outside the gene matches: 10. The CDR3 nucleotides are TGTGCCAGTAGTACCCGACTAGCGCAAGAGGCCTACAATGAGCAGTTCTTC. Translation gives CASSTRLAQEAYNEQFF.

This chain uses TRBV7-2 with TRBJ2-1; TRBD2 is a possible D gene (5 bases). In germline, CDR1 is SGHTA, CDR2 FQGNSA. The CDR3 is 13 amino acids. Trimming cost V 1 base and J 7 bases, with 8 bases left between them. Here the CDR3 reads CASSLGLANEQFF. The CDR3 DNA sequence: TGTGCCAGCAGCTTAGGCCTAGCTAATGAGCAGTTCTTC.

The chain recombines TRBV2 with TRBJ2-3, with TRBD2 matching 8 bases. The trim removed 10 bases at V and 0 bases at J, leaving 3 bases unmatched. The germline V gene has CDR1 SNHLY and CDR2 FYNNEI. The CDR3 is 13 residues long. Here the CDR3 reads CATVAGSTDTQYF. As DNA, the CDR3 is TGTGCCACTGTAGCGGGGAGCACAGATACGCAGTATTTT.

The chain carries TRBV4-2 and TRBJ2-2; 8 nucleotides align to TRBD1. The V gene end was trimmed by 5 bases and the J gene end by 1 base; junction bases not matched to a gene: 3. The CDR3 consists of 15 residues. The germline V gene has CDR1 LGHNA and CDR2 YNFKEQ. The CDR3 nucleotides read TGTGCCAGCAGCTCCGGGACAGGGAACACCGGGGAGCTGTTTTTT. The encoded protein is CASSSGTGNTGELFF.

This clone was seen only a few times. The rearrangement uses TRBV2 and TRBJ2-7; no firm D call. CDR1 and CDR2 (germline): SNHLY, FYNNEI. This CDR3 is 16 amino acids long. Between the trimmed V and J ends, which lost 6 bases and 2 bases, there was a span of 20 bases. The CDR3 sequence is CASSPLYSPSTYEQYF. CDR3 DNA sequence: TGTGCCAGCAGCCCCCTCTATAGTCCCTCGACCTACGAGCAGTACTTC.